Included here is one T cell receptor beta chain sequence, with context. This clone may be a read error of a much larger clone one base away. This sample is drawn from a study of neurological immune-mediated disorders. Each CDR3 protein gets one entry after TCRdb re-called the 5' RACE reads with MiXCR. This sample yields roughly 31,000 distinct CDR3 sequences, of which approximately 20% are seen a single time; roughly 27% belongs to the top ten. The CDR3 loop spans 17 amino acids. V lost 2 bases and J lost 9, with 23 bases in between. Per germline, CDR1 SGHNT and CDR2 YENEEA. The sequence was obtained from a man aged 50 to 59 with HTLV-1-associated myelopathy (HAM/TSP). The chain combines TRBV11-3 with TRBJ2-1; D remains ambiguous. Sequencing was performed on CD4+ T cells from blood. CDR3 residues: CASSLRPLSWIQAEQFF. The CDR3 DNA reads TGTGCCAGCAGCTTAAGGCCCCTTAGCTGGATCCAGGCTGAGCAGTTCTTC.